This T cell receptor beta chain emerged from a study of cytomegalovirus exposure and HLA in healthy donors. Study-wide results and limits: Whilst most TCR sequences proved rare, a subset of public TCRs occurred across many donors.

CDR3 length: 11 amino acids. Germline CDR1 and CDR2: SEHNR and FQNEAQ (reference sequence). The PCR used 60 Vbeta and 13 Jbeta primers. Produced via immunoSEQ multiplex PCR; TCRdb's table is partial and in-frame only. The sample contains around 170,000 clones, roughly 75% of which appear only once. This clone appeared once. Its antigen remains unknown. This TCR derives from a woman aged 45-65 years in good health and CMV-seropositive. This chain connects TRBV7-9 to TRBJ2-5, with a weak D call TRBD1 (6 bases). The tail of the sequence fits TRBJ2-7 better, so the J call may be wrong. What was sequenced was PBMCs. CDR3 DNA sequence: TGTGCAGCAGGGGATTTCTACGAGCAGTACTTC. Its translation: CAAGDFYEQYF.